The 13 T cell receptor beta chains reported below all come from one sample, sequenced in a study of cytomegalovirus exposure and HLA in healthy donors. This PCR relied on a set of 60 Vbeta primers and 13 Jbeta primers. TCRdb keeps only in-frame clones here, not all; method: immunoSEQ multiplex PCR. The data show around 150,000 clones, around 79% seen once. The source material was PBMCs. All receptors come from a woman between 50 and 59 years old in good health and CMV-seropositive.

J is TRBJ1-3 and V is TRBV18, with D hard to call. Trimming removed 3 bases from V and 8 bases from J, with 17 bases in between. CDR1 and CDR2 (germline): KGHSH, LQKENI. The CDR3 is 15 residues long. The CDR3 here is CASSPSFSGADTIYF. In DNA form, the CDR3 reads TGTGCCAGCTCACCCTCATTCTCCGGTGCGGACACCATATATTTT.

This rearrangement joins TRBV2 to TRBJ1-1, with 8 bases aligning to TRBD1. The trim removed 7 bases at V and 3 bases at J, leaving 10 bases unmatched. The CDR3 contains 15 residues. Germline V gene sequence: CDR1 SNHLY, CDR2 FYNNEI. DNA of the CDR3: TGTGCCAGCACAGGGGGCCCTCCCGGGGACACTGAAGCTTTCTTT. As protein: CASTGGPPGDTEAFF.

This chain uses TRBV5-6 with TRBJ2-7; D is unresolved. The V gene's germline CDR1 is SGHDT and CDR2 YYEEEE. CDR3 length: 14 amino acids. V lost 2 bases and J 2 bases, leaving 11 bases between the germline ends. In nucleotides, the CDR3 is TGTGCCAGCAGCTTAACCCCTGGAGCCTACGAGCAGTACTTC. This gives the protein CASSLTPGAYEQYF. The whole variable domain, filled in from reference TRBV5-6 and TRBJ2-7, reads DAGVTQSPTHLIKTRGQQVTLRCSPKSGHDTVSWYQQALGQGPQFIFQYYEEEERQRGNFPDRFSGHQFPNYSSELNVNALLLGDSALYLCASSLTPGAYEQYFGPGTRLTVT.

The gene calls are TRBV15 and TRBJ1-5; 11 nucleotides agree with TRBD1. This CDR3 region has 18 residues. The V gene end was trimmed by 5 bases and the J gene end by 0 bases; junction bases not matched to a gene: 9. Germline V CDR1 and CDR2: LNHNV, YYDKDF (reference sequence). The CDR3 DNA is TGTGCCACCAGCTTTCGCCGGGACAGGGGGGATAGCAATCAGCCCCAGCATTTT. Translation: CATSFRRDRGDSNQPQHF.

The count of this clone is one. As DNA, the CDR3 is TGTGCCAGCAGCGTAGAGCCGATTACCTTGGCGGAGTACAATGAGCAGTTCTTC. This codes for CASSVEPITLAEYNEQFF. V gene TRBV9 combines with J gene TRBJ2-1; D unclear. The CDR3 spans 18 residues. Germline CDR1 and CDR2: SGDLS and YYNGEE. Trimming pared 0 bases from V and 4 bases from J, leaving 20 bases between.

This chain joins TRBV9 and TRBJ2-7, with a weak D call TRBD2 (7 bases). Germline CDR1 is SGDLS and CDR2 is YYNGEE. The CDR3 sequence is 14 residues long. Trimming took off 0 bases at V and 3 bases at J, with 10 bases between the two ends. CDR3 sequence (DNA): TGTGCCAGCAGCGTAGAGGGAGGGGGCTACGAGCAGTACTTC. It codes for CASSVEGGGYEQYF.

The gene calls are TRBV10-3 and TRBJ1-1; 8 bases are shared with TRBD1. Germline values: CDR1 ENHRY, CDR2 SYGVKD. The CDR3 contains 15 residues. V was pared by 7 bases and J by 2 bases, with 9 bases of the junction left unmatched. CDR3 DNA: TGTGCCATCAAAAGCCAGACAGGGGAAAACACTGAAGCTTTCTTT. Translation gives CAIKSQTGENTEAFF.

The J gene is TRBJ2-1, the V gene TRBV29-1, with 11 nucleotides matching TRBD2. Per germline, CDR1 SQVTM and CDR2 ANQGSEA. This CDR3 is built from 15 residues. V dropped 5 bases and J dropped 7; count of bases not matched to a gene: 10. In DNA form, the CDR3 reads TGCAGCGTTCGGGGATTGGTAGCGGGAGGGAATGAGCAGTTCTTC. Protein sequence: CSVRGLVAGGNEQFF.

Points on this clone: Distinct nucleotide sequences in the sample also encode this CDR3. CDR3 sequence: CAISGSREGYNEQFF. The CDR3 nucleotides read TGTGCCATCAGTGGATCCAGGGAAGGGTACAATGAGCAGTTCTTC. V gene TRBV10-3 combines with J gene TRBJ2-1; D might be TRBD1 (5 bases). The germline V gene has CDR1 ENHRY and CDR2 SYGVKD. The CDR3 contains 15 residues. V shed 4 bases and J shed 4 bases, with 14 bases lying between them.

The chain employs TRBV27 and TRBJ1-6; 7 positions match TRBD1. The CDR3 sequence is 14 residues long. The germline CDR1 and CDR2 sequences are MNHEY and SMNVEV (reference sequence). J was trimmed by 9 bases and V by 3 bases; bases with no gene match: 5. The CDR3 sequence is CASSFSAGGSPLHF. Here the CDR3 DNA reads TGTGCCAGCAGTTTTTCCGCAGGGGGTTCACCCCTCCACTTT.

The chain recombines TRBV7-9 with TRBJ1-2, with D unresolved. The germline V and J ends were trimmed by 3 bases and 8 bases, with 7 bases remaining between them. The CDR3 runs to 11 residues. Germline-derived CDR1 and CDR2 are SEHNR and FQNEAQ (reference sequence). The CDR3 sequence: CASSLSGGYTF. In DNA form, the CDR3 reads TGTGCCAGCAGCTTGTCAGGAGGCTACACCTTC.

CDR3 sequence reads: CASSGQGGTYEQYF. The CDR3 DNA reads as TGTGCCAGCAGCGGACAGGGGGGTACCTACGAGCAGTACTTC. V is TRBV7-2 and J is TRBJ2-7; TRBD1 matches at 10 bases. J gave up 2 bases and V 5 bases, and 3 bases lay outside the gene matches. The CDR3 contains 14 residues. CDR1 SGHTA and CDR2 FQGNSA come from the germline V gene.

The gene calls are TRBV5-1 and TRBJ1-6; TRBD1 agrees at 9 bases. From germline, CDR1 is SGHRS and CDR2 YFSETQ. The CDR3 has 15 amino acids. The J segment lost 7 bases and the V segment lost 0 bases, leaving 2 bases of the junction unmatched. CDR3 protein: CASSLGDRENSPLHF. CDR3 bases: TGCGCCAGCAGCTTGGGGGACAGGGAAAATTCACCCCTCCACTTT.